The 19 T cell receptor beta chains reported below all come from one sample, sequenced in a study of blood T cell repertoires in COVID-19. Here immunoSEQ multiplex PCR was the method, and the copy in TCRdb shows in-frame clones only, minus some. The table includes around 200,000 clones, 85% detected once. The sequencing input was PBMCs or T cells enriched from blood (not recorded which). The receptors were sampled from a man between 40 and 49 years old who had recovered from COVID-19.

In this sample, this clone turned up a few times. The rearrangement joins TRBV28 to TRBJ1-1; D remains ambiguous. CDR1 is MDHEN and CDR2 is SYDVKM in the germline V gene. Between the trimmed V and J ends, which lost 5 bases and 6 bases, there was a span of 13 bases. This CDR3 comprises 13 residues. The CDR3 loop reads CASSRSAHPEAFF. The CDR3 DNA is TGTGCCAGCAGTCGATCCGCGCACCCTGAAGCTTTCTTT.

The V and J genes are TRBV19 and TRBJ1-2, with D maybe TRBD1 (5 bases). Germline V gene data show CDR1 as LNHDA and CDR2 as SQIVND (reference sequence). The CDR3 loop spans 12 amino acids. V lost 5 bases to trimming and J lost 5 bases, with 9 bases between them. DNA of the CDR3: TGTGCCAGTAGTTTCGGGACTTATGGCTACACCTTC. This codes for CASSFGTYGYTF.

CDR3 region: CASNLGQSKNIQYF. The DNA for the CDR3 is TGTGCCAGCAATCTCGGACAGTCCAAAAACATTCAGTACTTC. V usage is TRBV28 and J usage is TRBJ2-4; D is possibly TRBD1 (6 bases). CDR1 MDHEN and CDR2 SYDVKM come from the germline V gene. V lost 7 bases and J 2 bases, leaving 12 bases between the germline ends. The CDR3 sequence is 14 residues long.

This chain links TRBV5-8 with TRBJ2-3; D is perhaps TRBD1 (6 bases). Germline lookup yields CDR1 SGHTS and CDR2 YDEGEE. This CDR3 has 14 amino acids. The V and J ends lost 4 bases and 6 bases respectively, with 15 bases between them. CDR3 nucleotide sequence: TGTGCCAGCAGCCCAGGGGAAGTAGGGGATACGCAGTATTTT. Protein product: CASSPGEVGDTQYF.

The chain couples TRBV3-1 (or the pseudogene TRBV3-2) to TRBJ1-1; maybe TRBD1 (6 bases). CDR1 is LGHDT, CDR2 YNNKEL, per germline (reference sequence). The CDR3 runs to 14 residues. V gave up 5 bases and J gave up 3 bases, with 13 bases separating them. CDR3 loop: CASSVYRADTEAFF. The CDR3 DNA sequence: TGTGCCAGCAGCGTTTACAGGGCTGACACTGAAGCTTTCTTT.

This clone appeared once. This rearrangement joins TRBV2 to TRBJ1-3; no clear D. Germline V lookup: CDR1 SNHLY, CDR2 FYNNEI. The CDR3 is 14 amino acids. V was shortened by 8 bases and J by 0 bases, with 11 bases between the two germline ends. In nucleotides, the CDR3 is TGTGCCAGCTCGGGAGTAATCTCTGGAAACACCATATATTTT. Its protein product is CASSGVISGNTIYF.

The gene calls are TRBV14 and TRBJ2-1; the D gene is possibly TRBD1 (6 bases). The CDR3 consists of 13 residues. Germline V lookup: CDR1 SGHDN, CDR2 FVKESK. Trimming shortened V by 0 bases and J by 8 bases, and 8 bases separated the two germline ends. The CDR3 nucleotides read TGTGCCAGCAGCCAAGATTGGGGGCATGAGCAGTTCTTC. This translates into CASSQDWGHEQFF.

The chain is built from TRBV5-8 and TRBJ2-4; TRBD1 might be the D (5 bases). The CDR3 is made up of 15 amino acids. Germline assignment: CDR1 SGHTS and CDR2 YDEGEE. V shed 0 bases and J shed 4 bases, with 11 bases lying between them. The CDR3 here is CASSLGRDYKNIQYF. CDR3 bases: TGTGCCAGCAGCTTGGGCAGGGATTATAAAAACATTCAGTACTTC.

The CDR3 loop reads CASSSPTGGIYEQYF. The CDR3 region has the DNA TGTGCCAGCAGTTCACCGACAGGGGGTATCTACGAGCAGTACTTC. J is TRBJ2-7 and V is TRBV27; 9 nucleotides align to TRBD1. There are 15 residues in the CDR3. Germline CDR1 MNHEY, CDR2 SMNVEV (reference sequence). With 4 bases clipped from V and 3 bases from J, the junction kept 7 bases outside the gene matches.

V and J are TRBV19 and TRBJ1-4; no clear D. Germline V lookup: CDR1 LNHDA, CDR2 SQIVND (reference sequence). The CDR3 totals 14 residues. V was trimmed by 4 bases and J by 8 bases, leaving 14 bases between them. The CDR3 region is CASSTTGVGEKLFF. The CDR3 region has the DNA TGTGCCAGTAGTACTACCGGGGTTGGGGAAAAACTGTTTTTT.

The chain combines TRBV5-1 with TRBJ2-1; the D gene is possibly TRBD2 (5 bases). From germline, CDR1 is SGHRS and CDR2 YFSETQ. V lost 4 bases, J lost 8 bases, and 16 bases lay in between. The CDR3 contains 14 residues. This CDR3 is CASSARGASDEQFF. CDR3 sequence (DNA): TGCGCCAGCAGCGCCCGGGGAGCGAGCGATGAGCAGTTCTTC.

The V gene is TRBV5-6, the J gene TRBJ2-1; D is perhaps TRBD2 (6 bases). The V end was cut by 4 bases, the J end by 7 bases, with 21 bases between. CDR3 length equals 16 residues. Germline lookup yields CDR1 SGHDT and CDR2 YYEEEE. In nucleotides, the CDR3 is TGTGCCAGCAGCACTCGTCCCGGGACTGGCGTGAATGAGCAGTTCTTC. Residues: CASSTRPGTGVNEQFF.

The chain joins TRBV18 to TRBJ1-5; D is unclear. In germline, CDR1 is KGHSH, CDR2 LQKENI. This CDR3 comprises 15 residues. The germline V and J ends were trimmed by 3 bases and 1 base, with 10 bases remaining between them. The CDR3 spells CASSPNLGSNQPQHF. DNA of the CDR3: TGTGCCAGCTCACCCAACCTAGGCAGCAATCAGCCCCAGCATTTT.

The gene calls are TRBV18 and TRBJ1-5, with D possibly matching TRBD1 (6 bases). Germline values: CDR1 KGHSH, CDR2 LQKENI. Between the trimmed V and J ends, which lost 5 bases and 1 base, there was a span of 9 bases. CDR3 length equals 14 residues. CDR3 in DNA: TGTGCCAGCTCAGTGCAGGGGAGCAATCAGCCCCAGCATTTT. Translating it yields CASSVQGSNQPQHF.

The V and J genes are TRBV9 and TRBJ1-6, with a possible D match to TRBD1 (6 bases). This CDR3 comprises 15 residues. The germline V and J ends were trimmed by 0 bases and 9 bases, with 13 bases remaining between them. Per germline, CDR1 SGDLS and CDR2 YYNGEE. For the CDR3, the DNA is TGTGCCAGCAGCGTAGAGCAGGGGATAGGTTCACCCCTCCACTTT. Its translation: CASSVEQGIGSPLHF.

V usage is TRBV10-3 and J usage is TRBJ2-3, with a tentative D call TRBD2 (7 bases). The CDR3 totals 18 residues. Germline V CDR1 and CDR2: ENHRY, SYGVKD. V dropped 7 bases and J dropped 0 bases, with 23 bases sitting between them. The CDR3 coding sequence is TGTGCCATCACCCCGGGAGGAACAGGGCCCACTAGCACAGATACGCAGTATTTT. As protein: CAITPGGTGPTSTDTQYF.

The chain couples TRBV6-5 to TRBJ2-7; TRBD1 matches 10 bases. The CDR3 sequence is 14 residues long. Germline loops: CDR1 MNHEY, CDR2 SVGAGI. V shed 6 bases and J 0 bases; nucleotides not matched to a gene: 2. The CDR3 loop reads CASSRTGGSYEQYF. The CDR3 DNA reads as TGTGCCAGCAGCCGGACAGGGGGCTCCTACGAGCAGTACTTC.

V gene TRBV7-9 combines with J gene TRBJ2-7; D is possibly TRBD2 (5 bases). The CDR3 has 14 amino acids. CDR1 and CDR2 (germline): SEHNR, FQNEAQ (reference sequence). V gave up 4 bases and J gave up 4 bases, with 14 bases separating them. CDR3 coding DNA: TGTGCCAGCAGCTCGACCGGACTCATGTACGAGCAGTACTTC. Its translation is CASSSTGLMYEQYF.

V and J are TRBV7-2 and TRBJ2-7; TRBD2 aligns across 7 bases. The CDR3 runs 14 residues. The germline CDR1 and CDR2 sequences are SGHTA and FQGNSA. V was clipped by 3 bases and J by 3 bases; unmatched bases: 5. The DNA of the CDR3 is TGTGCCAGCAGCTTCCGGGACTACAACTACGAGCAGTACTTC. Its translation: CASSFRDYNYEQYF. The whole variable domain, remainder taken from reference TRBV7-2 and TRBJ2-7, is GAGVSQSPSNKVTEKGKDVELRCDPISGHTALYWYRQSLGQGLEFLIYFQGNSAPDKSGLPSDRFSAERTGGSVSTLTIQRTQQEDSAVYLCASSFRDYNYEQYFGPGTRLTVT.